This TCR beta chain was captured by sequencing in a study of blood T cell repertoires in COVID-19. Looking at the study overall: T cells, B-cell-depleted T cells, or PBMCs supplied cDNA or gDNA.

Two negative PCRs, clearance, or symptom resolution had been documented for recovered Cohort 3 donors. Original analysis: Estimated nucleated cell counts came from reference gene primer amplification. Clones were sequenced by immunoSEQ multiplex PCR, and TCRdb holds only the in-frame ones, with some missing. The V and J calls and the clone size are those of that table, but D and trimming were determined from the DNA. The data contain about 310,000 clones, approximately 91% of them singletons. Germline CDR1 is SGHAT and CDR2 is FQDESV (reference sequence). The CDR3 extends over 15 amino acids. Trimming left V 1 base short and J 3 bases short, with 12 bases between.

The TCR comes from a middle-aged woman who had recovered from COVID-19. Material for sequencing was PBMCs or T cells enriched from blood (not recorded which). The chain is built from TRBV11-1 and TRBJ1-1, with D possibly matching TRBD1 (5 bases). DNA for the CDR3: TGTGCCAGCAGCTTAGGCCAGGGAGGGTACACTGAAGCTTTCTTT. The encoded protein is CASSLGQGGYTEAFF.